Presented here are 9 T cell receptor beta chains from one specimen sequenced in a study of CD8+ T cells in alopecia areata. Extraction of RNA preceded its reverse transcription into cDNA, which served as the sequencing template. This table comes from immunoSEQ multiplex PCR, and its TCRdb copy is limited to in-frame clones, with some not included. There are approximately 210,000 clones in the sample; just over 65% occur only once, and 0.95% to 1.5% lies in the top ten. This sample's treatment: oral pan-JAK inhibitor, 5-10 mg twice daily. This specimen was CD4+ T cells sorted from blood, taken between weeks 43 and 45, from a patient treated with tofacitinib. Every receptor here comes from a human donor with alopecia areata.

CDR3 nucleotides: TGTGCCAGCAGTCGGACCCTAAACTACAATGAGCAGTTCTTC. It yields the protein CASSRTLNYNEQFF. The V gene is TRBV7-8, the J gene TRBJ2-1; D gene uncertain. In germline, CDR1 is SGHVS, CDR2 FQNEAQ. The V gene lost 6 bases and the J gene lost 3 bases, with 12 bases spanning the gap. This CDR3 has 14 amino acids.

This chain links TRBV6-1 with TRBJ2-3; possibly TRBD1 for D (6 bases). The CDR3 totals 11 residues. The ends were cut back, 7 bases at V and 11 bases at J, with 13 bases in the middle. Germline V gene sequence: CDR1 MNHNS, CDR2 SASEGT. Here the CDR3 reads CASTRQVEQYF. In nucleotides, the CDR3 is TGTGCCAGCACTCGACAGGTGGAGCAGTATTTT.

The CDR3 is CASSHGDRPYGYTF. CDR3 in DNA: TGTGCCAGCAGCCATGGGGACAGACCCTATGGCTACACCTTC. The J gene is TRBJ1-2, the V gene TRBV5-4, with 7 bases aligning to TRBD1. The CDR3 runs 14 residues. Losses at the gene ends were 4 bases for V and 4 bases for J; bases not matched to a gene: 7. Germline V gene lookup returns CDR1 SGHNT and CDR2 YYREEE (reference sequence).

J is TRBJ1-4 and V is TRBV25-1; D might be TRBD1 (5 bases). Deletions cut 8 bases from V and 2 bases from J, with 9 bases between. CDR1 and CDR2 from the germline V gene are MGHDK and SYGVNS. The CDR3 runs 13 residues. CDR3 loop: CASGGSTNEKLFF. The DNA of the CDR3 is TGTGCCAGCGGGGGGTCTACTAATGAAAAACTGTTTTTT.

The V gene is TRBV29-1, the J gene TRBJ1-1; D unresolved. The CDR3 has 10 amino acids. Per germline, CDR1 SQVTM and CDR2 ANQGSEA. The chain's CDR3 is CSGWHTEAFF. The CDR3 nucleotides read TGCAGTGGGTGGCACACTGAAGCTTTCTTT. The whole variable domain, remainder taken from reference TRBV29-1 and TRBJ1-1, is SAVISQKPSRDICQRGTSLTIQCQVDSQVTMMFWYRQQPGQSLTLIATANQGSEATYESGFVIDKFPISRPNLTFSTLTVSNMSPEDSSIYLCSGWHTEAFFGQGTRLTVV.

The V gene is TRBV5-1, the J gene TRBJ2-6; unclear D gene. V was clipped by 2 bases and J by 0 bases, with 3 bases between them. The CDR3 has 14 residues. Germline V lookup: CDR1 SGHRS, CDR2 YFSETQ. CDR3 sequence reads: CASSFFSGANVLTF. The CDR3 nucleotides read TGCGCCAGCAGCTTTTTCTCTGGGGCCAACGTCCTGACTTTC.

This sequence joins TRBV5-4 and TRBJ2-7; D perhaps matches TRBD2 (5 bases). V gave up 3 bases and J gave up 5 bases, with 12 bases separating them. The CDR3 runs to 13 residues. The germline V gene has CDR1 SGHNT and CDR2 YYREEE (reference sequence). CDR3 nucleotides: TGTGCCAGCAGCTACCCCGGGATCCACGAGCAGTACTTC. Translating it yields CASSYPGIHEQYF.

CDR3: CASSYGQTSPPLHF. The CDR3 bases are TGTGCCAGCAGTTACGGCCAGACTTCACCACCCCTCCACTTT. V is TRBV6-5 and J is TRBJ1-6; D not certain. This CDR3 is 14 amino acids long. V was shortened by 2 bases and J by 11 bases, with 13 bases between the two germline ends. CDR1 MNHEY and CDR2 SVGAGI come from the germline V gene.

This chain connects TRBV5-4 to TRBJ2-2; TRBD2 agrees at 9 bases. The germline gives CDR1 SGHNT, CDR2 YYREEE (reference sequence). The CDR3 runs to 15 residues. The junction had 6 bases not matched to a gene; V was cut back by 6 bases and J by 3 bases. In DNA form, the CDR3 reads TGTGCCAGCACCCCCGGGACTAGCTACACCGGGGAGCTGTTTTTT. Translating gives CASTPGTSYTGELFF. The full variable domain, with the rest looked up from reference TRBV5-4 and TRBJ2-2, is ETGVTQSPTHLIKTRGQQVTLRCSSQSGHNTVSWYQQALGQGPQFIFQYYREEENGRGNFPPRFSGLQFPNYSSELNVNALELDDSALYLCASTPGTSYTGELFFGEGSRLTVL.